This T cell receptor (beta chain) was identified in a study of TET2 disruption in CD19-targeted CAR T cells (dated by TCRdb to 2017 to 2018). General notes on the study: The number of samples was determined by the original clinical trial design and by which samples were available, and no additional inclusion criteria were applied.

The sample's treatment or condition label, in plain terms: autologous CTL019 cells: CD19 CAR with 4-1BB and CD3 zeta domains. The CD19 CAR incorporated TCR zeta and 4-1BB costimulatory signaling domains. T cells for CTL019 manufacturing were collected from peripheral blood by means of leukapheresis. The DNeasy Blood and Tissue Kit was used to extract genomic DNA from pre-infusion T cells, peripheral blood, or sorted post-infusion T cells. The immunoSEQ assay was used to perform TCR beta chain deep sequencing. As for the authors' bioinformatics: Clonotype frequencies were computed using only productive TCR beta rearrangements. Not all clones reach the TCRdb copy of this immuneACCESS table, which keeps in-frame sequences only. Checked studies attribute under half of the gap to unresolved V genes and leave the rest unexplained. The DNA gave D and trimming, while V, J and clone size come from that table. The sample table holds 25,000 to 30,000 clones. The ten largest clonotypes hold roughly 1.9% of the sample.

General findings and caveats noted by the study authors: Conclusions about the patient's CAR T cells rested on extensive analysis of a single subject.

Worth noting for this clone: No antigen is known for it. The CDR3 end lies 3 residues beyond the end of the read and is filled in from the germline J gene.

The germline V gene provides CDR1 SGHRS and CDR2 YFSETQ. Germline trimming: 0 bases from V, 1 base from J; junction bases outside gene matches: 8. CDR3 length: 17 amino acids, cysteine to phenylalanine. Part of the CDR3 DNA is given, 42 bases translated from base 1. The rearranged segments are TRBV5-1 and TRBJ2-5; 8 junctional bases match TRBD2. The sample consisted of CD8- CAR+ T cells sorted from cultured blood T cells, taken for CD19 CAR T cell therapy. In light of the paper, this sample's cell subset or site label describes: CD8-negative CAR-positive T cells from the infusion product. This TCR was recovered from a man between 65 and 79 years old with chronic lymphocytic leukemia. The sequenced part of the CDR3 DNA is TGCGCCAGCAGCTTGGTTGGGGCGGGGGGACTCCAAGAGACC. Its translation is CASSLVGAGGLQET. From start to end, the CDR3 is CASSLVGAGGLQETQYF.